This T cell receptor (beta chain) was identified during a study of T cell responses to AZD1222 COVID-19 vaccine. TCRdb's copy holds only in-frame clones and misses some; the assay was immunoSEQ multiplex PCR. The sample records about 150,000 clones, more than 90% being singletons. Trimming took off 6 bases at V and 0 bases at J, with 12 bases between the two ends. CDR1 is MNHEY and CDR2 is SVGAGI in the germline V gene. The CDR3 spans 15 residues. The specimen was peripheral blood, collected on day 0 of AZD1222 vaccination. This sequence originates from an adult in good health. The chain uses TRBV6-5 and TRBJ1-5; tentative D call: TRBD1 (5 bases). CDR3 region: CASSPIGGSNQPQHF. The CDR3 DNA reads as TGTGCCAGCAGCCCGATTGGGGGTAGCAATCAGCCCCAGCATTTT.